These T cell receptor beta chains were read from a single sample in a study of blood T cell repertoires in COVID-19. Here immunoSEQ multiplex PCR was the method, and the copy in TCRdb shows in-frame clones only, minus some. The data contain about 77,000 clones, around 88% of them seen just once; the ten biggest clones take up more than 5.5%. Sequencing was performed on peripheral blood. These receptors all come from a woman aged 80 or over with acute or convalescent COVID-19. Each CDR3 is given with its conserved first and last residue. The D gene is left open where the match is weak. Rows may omit the clone size; those that give it use once, few, many or a size class.

j_call: TRBJ1-6
v_call: TRBV15
clone_size: .
d_call: TRBD1
cdr3_nt: TGTGCCACCAGCAGAGATAGGAGGGACAGGGACTTGGCCCTCCACTTT
cdr3_aa: CATSRDRRDRDLALHF

j_call: TRBJ1-6
v_call: TRBV30
clone_size: once
d_call: TRBD1
cdr3_nt: TGTGCCTGGAGCCACCTTGACAGGGTTAATTCACCCCTCCACTTT
cdr3_aa: CAWSHLDRVNSPLHF

j_call: TRBJ2-1
v_call: TRBV19
clone_size: .
d_call: .
cdr3_nt: TGTGCCAGTAGTATAGGGGGCGATCCCCCCTACAATGAGCAGTTCTTC
cdr3_aa: CASSIGGDPPYNEQFF

j_call: TRBJ1-1
v_call: TRBV7-6
clone_size: .
d_call: TRBD1
cdr3_nt: TGTGCCAGCAGCCCGCGGACAGGGTTGACTGAAGCTTTCTTT
cdr3_aa: CASSPRTGLTEAFF

j_call: TRBJ1-4
v_call: TRBV6-6
clone_size: .
d_call: .
cdr3_nt: TGTGCCAGCATCCCATCGAGGTCAACTAATGAAAAACTGTTTTTT
cdr3_aa: CASIPSRSTNEKLFF

j_call: TRBJ2-1
v_call: TRBV2
clone_size: .
d_call: TRBD1
cdr3_nt: TGTGCCAGCAGTGAAGCCCCGGGACAGCTTTCTTTTCGATTCTTC
cdr3_aa: CASSEAPGQLSFRFF

j_call: TRBJ1-4
v_call: TRBV4-2
clone_size: .
d_call: .
cdr3_nt: TGTGCCAGCAGCCAAGGACATTACGCAACTAATGAAAAACTGTTTTTT
cdr3_aa: CASSQGHYATNEKLFF

j_call: TRBJ1-1
v_call: TRBV6-5
clone_size: .
d_call: TRBD1
cdr3_nt: TGTGCCAGCAGTTCGGGACAGGGGGGGAACACTGAAGCTTTCTTT
cdr3_aa: CASSSGQGGNTEAFF

j_call: TRBJ1-1
v_call: TRBV11-3
clone_size: .
d_call: TRBD1
cdr3_nt: TGTGCCAGCAGCTTAGGGCAGGGGGCTGATGAAGCTTTCTTT
cdr3_aa: CASSLGQGADEAFF

j_call: TRBJ1-1
v_call: TRBV4-1
clone_size: .
d_call: .
cdr3_nt: TGCGCCAGCAGCCAAGTTAACAGGAGAATAAACACTGAAGCTTTCTTT
cdr3_aa: CASSQVNRRINTEAFF

j_call: TRBJ2-2
v_call: TRBV19
clone_size: .
d_call: TRBD1
cdr3_nt: TGTGCCAGTAGTATTAGTAAGGGACAGGGTTTCACCGGGGAGCTGTTTTTT
cdr3_aa: CASSISKGQGFTGELFF

j_call: TRBJ2-3
v_call: TRBV9
clone_size: .
d_call: TRBD2
cdr3_nt: TGTGCCAGCAGCCCGGGACTAGCGGGGGGCGGTGATACGCAGTATTTT
cdr3_aa: CASSPGLAGGGDTQYF

j_call: TRBJ1-1
v_call: TRBV6-5
clone_size: .
d_call: .
cdr3_nt: TGTGCCAGCAGCCGCGCTCCCAACACTGAAGCTTTCTTT
cdr3_aa: CASSRAPNTEAFF

j_call: TRBJ2-3
v_call: TRBV10-3
clone_size: .
d_call: TRBD1
cdr3_nt: TGTGCCATCAGAGGGGGCGGAGATACGCAGTATTTT
cdr3_aa: CAIRGGGDTQYF

j_call: TRBJ1-1
v_call: TRBV3-1/TRBV3-2
clone_size: few
d_call: .
cdr3_nt: TGTGCCAGCAGCCACTTCTCCGGCAGGGGTAGCACTGAAGCTTTCTTT
cdr3_aa: CASSHFSGRGSTEAFF

j_call: TRBJ2-7
v_call: TRBV20-1
clone_size: .
d_call: .
cdr3_nt: TGCAGTGCTAGTGTGTCGGACGAGCAGTACTTC
cdr3_aa: CSASVSDEQYF

j_call: TRBJ1-1
v_call: TRBV5-1
clone_size: .
d_call: .
cdr3_nt: TGCGCCAGCAGCCCCAGCGGGGGGAACACTGAAGCTTTCTTT
cdr3_aa: CASSPSGGNTEAFF

j_call: TRBJ1-6
v_call: TRBV18
clone_size: .
d_call: .
cdr3_nt: TGTGCCAGCTCACCACAGACAGATTATAATTCACCCCTCCACTTT
cdr3_aa: CASSPQTDYNSPLHF

j_call: TRBJ2-7
v_call: TRBV6-5
clone_size: .
d_call: .
cdr3_nt: TGTGCCAGCGGCGCAGGGTATGACTCCTACGAGCAGTACTTC
cdr3_aa: CASGAGYDSYEQYF

j_call: TRBJ2-1
v_call: TRBV5-5
clone_size: .
d_call: TRBD2
cdr3_nt: TGTGCCAGCAGCTTGTTACTAGCGGGGGTCCATGAGCAGTTCTTC
cdr3_aa: CASSLLLAGVHEQFF

j_call: TRBJ2-1
v_call: TRBV5-1
clone_size: .
d_call: TRBD2
cdr3_nt: TGCGCCAGCAGCGGCGGTAGCGGGGGGGCCAACGATGAGCAGTTCTTC
cdr3_aa: CASSGGSGGANDEQFF

j_call: TRBJ1-2
v_call: TRBV15
clone_size: .
d_call: TRBD1
cdr3_nt: TGTGCCACCAGCAAAATGGGGCAGGGGGCACGGGGCTACACCTTC
cdr3_aa: CATSKMGQGARGYTF

j_call: TRBJ2-3
v_call: TRBV4-1
clone_size: .
d_call: .
cdr3_nt: TGCGCCAGCAGCCGGGCCGATGGGCCTAGCACAGATACGCAGTATTTT
cdr3_aa: CASSRADGPSTDTQYF

j_call: TRBJ1-2
v_call: TRBV2
clone_size: .
d_call: .
cdr3_nt: TGTGCCAGCAAAGATAGGAATCCCCTGGGGGGTAACTATGGCTACACCTTC
cdr3_aa: CASKDRNPLGGNYGYTF

j_call: TRBJ2-2
v_call: TRBV10-3
clone_size: .
d_call: TRBD1
cdr3_nt: TGTGCCATCAAAAGTAGGACAGGGGTGGCCGGGGAGCTGTTTTTT
cdr3_aa: CAIKSRTGVAGELFF

j_call: TRBJ1-2
v_call: TRBV2
clone_size: once
d_call: TRBD1
cdr3_nt: TGTGCCAGCAGTGTAGGGACAGGGCCTGGCTACACCTTC
cdr3_aa: CASSVGTGPGYTF

j_call: TRBJ1-2
v_call: TRBV5-6
clone_size: .
d_call: .
cdr3_nt: TGTGCCAGCAGCTCGGGCCGGGAGAATGGCTACACCTTC
cdr3_aa: CASSSGRENGYTF

j_call: TRBJ2-1
v_call: TRBV7-2
clone_size: .
d_call: TRBD2
cdr3_nt: TGTGCCAGCAGCCCGGCGGGACTAGCCGACAATGAGCAGTTCTTC
cdr3_aa: CASSPAGLADNEQFF

j_call: TRBJ2-7
v_call: TRBV18
clone_size: .
d_call: .
cdr3_nt: TGTGCCAGCTCACCACCAACAGAGCAGTACTTC
cdr3_aa: CASSPPTEQYF

j_call: TRBJ1-2
v_call: TRBV30
clone_size: .
d_call: TRBD1
cdr3_nt: TGTGCCTGGACCACAGGGGGCCGTATCTATGGCTACACCTTC
cdr3_aa: CAWTTGGRIYGYTF

j_call: TRBJ2-7
v_call: TRBV5-1
clone_size: once
d_call: .
cdr3_nt: TGCGCCAGCAGCTTGGCGTGGGGAGGCGAGCAGTACTTC
cdr3_aa: CASSLAWGGEQYF